This record covers a single T cell receptor (beta chain). The sample comes from a study of blood T cell repertoires in COVID-19. The table came from immunoSEQ multiplex PCR; TCRdb's copy has only in-frame clones and leaves some out. The table includes fewer than 200,000 clones, around four fifths detected once. The CDR3 is 17 amino acids. The germline V gene encodes CDR1 SGHDN and CDR2 FVKESK. The V end was cut by 3 bases, the J end by 6 bases, with 21 bases between. The V gene is TRBV14, the J gene TRBJ2-1; maybe TRBD2 (5 bases). The specimen sequenced was PBMCs or T cells enriched from blood (not recorded which). This receptor was identified in a woman aged 45-65 years who had recovered from COVID-19. The CDR3 reads CASSQKTLARSTNEQFF. CDR3 nucleotide sequence: TGTGCCAGCAGCCAGAAGACGCTAGCACGATCTACCAATGAGCAGTTCTTC. The full variable domain, in which reference TRBV14 and TRBJ2-1 provide the parts outside the CDR3, is EAGVTQFPSHSVIEKGQTVTLRCDPISGHDNLYWYRRVMGKEIKFLLHFVKESKQDESGMPNNRFLAERTGGTYSTLKVQPAELEDSGVYFCASSQKTLARSTNEQFFGPGTRLTVL.